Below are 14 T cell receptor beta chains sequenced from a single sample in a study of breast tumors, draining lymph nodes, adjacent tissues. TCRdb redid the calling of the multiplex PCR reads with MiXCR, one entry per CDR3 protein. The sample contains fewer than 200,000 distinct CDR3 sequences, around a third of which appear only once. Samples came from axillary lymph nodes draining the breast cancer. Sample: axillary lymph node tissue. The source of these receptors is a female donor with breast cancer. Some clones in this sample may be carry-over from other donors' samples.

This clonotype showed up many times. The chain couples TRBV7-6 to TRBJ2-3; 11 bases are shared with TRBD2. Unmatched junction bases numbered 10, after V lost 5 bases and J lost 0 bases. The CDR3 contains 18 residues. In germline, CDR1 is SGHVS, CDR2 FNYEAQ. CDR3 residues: CASSALAGGFSSTDTQYF. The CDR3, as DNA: TGTGCCAGCAGCGCCCTAGCGGGAGGCTTCTCTAGCACAGATACGCAGTATTTT.

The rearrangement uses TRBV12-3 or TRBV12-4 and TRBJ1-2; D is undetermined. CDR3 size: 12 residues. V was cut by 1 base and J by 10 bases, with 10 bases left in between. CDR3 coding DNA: TGTGCCAGCAGTTTAGGTCAATTTAACTACACCTTC. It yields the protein CASSLGQFNYTF.

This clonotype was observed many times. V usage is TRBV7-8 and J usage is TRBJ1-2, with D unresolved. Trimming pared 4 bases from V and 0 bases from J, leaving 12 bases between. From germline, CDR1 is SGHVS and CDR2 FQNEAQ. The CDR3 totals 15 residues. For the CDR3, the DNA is TGTGCCAGCAGCTCCCCGACGGTTACTAACTATGGCTACACCTTC. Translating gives CASSSPTVTNYGYTF. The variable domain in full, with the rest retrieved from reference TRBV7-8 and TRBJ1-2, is GAGVSQSPRYKVAKRGQDVALRCDPISGHVSLFWYQQALGQGPEFLTYFQNEAQLDKSGLPSDRFFAERPEGSVSTLKIQRTQQEDSAVYLCASSSPTVTNYGYTFGSGTRLTVV.

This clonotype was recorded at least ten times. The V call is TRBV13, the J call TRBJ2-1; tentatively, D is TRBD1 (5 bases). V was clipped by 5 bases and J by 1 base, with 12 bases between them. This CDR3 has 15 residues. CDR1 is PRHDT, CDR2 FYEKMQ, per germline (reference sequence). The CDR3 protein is CASSGKQASYNEQFF. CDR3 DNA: TGTGCCAGCAGCGGCAAACAGGCATCCTACAATGAGCAGTTCTTC.

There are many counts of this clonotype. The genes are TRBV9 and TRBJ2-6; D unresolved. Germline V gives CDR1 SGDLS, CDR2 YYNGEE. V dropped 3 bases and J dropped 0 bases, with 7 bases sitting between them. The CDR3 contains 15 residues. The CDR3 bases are TGTGCCAGCAGCGGTTCCGGCTCTGGGGCCAACGTCCTGACTTTC. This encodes CASSGSGSGANVLTF.

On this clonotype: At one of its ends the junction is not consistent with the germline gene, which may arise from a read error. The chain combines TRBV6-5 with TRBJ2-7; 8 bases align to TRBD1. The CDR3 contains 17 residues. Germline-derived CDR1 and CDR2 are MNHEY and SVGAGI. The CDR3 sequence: CASSHSTRTGLYYEQYF. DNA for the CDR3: TGTGCCAGCAGTCACTCGACAAGGACAGGGTTATACTACGAGCAGTACTTC.

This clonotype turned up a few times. The CDR3 loop is CASSYSRAGLYNEQFF. The CDR3 region has the DNA TGTGCCAGCAGTTACTCTCGGGCGGGACTTTACAATGAGCAGTTCTTC. The chain links TRBV6-5 to TRBJ2-1; maybe TRBD2 (6 bases). The CDR3 is made up of 16 amino acids. Germline V gives CDR1 MNHEY, CDR2 SVGAGI. V lost 0 bases and J 4 bases, leaving 13 bases between the germline ends.

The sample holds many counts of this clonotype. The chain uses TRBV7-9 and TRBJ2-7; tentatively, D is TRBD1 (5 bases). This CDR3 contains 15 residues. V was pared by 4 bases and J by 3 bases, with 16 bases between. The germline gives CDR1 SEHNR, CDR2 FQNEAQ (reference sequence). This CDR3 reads CASSSPAGSGYEQYF. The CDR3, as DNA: TGTGCCAGCAGCTCACCGGCAGGGTCGGGCTACGAGCAGTACTTC.

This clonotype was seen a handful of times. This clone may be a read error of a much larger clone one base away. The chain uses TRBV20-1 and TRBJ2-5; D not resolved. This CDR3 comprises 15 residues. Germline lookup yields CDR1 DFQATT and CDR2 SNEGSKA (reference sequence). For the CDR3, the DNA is TGCAGTGCTAGAGAAGACGCTAGTCTCCAAGAGACCCAGCACTTC. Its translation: CSAREDASLQETQHF.

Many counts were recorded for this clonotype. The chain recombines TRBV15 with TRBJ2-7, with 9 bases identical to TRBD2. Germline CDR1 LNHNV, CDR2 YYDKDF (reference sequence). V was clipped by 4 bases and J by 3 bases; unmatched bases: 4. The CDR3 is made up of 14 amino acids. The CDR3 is CATSMEAGGYEQYF. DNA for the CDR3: TGTGCCACCAGCATGGAAGCGGGGGGCTACGAGCAGTACTTC.

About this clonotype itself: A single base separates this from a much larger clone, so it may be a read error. Written as DNA, the CDR3 is TGTGCCAGCAGCCAGACCCCCGAAAAACTGGTTTTT. Protein: CASSQTPEKLVF. V and J are TRBV3-1 and TRBJ1-4; D gene uncertain. CDR3 length: 12 amino acids. The germline V gene encodes CDR1 LGHDT and CDR2 YNNKEL (reference sequence).

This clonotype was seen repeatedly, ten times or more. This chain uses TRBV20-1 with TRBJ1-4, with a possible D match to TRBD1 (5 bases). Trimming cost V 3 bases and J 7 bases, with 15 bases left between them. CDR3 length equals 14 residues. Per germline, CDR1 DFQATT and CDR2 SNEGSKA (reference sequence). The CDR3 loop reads CSASFVRGGEKLFF. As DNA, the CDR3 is TGCAGTGCTAGTTTTGTGCGGGGCGGTGAAAAACTGTTTTTT.

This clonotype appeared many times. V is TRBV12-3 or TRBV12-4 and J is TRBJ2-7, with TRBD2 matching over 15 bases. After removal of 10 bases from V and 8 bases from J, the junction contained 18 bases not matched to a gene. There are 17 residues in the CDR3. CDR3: CATSSRTSGRDRLQQYF. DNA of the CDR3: TGTGCCACCTCCTCGAGGACTAGCGGGAGGGACCGACTGCAGCAGTACTTC.

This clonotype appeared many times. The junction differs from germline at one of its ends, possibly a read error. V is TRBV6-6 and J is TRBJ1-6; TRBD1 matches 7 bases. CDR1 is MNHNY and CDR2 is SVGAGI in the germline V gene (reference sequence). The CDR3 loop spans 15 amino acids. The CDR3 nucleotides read TGTGCCAGCAGTCACTCGACAGGGAGTAATTCACCCCTCCACTTT. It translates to CASSHSTGSNSPLHF.